This T cell receptor (beta chain) was identified in a study of T cells after yellow fever vaccination. This clonotype was seen a handful of times. Its target is not known. The CDR3 covers 15 residues. The germline V gene has CDR1 GTSNPN and CDR2 SVGIG (reference sequence). V shed 3 bases and J 7 bases; nucleotides not matched to a gene: 5. Each CDR3 protein gets one entry after TCRdb re-called the 5' RACE reads with MiXCR. In the table there are approximately 610,000 distinct CDR3 sequences, approximately 16% of which are singletons. Points from the study as a whole: Clones that expanded after primary vaccination mostly reappeared after the booster (96% CD4, about 91% CD8). Abundant clonotypes from the bulk population could get into FACS-sorted repertoires as contaminants.

The sequenced sample was PBMCs, obtained 5 days after the first yellow fever vaccination. The source of this sequence is a man between 18 and 35 years old who received the YFV17D yellow fever vaccine. The rearrangement uses TRBV30 and TRBJ2-2, with 13 positions matching TRBD2. DNA for the CDR3: TGTGCCTGGAGCCCGGGACTAGCGGGAATCGGGGAGCTGTTTTTT. It yields the protein CAWSPGLAGIGELFF.